A single sample is the source of the 24 T cell receptor beta chains below, sequenced in a study of OX40 agonist ivuxolimab in advanced cancers. TCRdb's table, derived via immunoSEQ multiplex PCR, lists solely in-frame clones and lacks some. Of about 39,000 clones listed, 70% to 90% are singletons. The source material was CD4+ or CD8+ T cells sorted from blood, sampled in a trial of the OX40 agonist ivuxolimab. The receptors here all came from an adult with an advanced solid tumor such as melanoma, head and neck, liver or kidney cancer.

V gene TRBV6-5 combines with J gene TRBJ1-2; weak D call: TRBD1 (5 bases). Looked up from germline, CDR1 is MNHEY and CDR2 is SVGAGI. Trimming removed 2 bases from V and 0 bases from J, with 10 bases in between. The CDR3 is 15 residues long. The CDR3 nucleotides are TGTGCCAGCAGTTACAGAAGGGGAGCTAACTATGGCTACACCTTC. Protein: CASSYRRGANYGYTF.

In its sample, this clone was seen once. The chain uses TRBV2 and TRBJ2-2; a possible D gene is TRBD2 (6 bases). Germline-derived CDR1 and CDR2 are SNHLY and FYNNEI. The V and J ends lost 4 bases and 3 bases respectively, with 6 bases between them. The CDR3 contains 13 residues. The chain's CDR3 is CASSGDYTGELFF. For the CDR3, the DNA is TGTGCCAGCAGTGGGGACTACACCGGGGAGCTGTTTTTT.

V gene TRBV18 combines with J gene TRBJ2-2, with 12 positions matching TRBD2. CDR1 is KGHSH, CDR2 LQKENI, per germline. The junction had 12 bases not matched to a gene; V was cut back by 4 bases and J by 0 bases. The length of the CDR3 is 20 residues. CDR3: CASSLLAGGRFYANTGELFF. The CDR3 DNA follows: TGTGCCAGCTCACTCCTAGCGGGAGGGAGGTTTTACGCGAACACCGGGGAGCTGTTTTTT. Together with reference TRBV18 and TRBJ2-2, the CDR3 gives the full variable domain: NAGVMQNPRHLVRRRGQEARLRCSPMKGHSHVYWYRQLPEEGLKFMVYLQKENIIDESGMPKERFSAEFPKEGPSILRIQQVVRGDSAAYFCASSLLAGGRFYANTGELFFGEGSRLTVL.

CDR3 nucleotides: TGTGCCAGCAGCCCTAGCGGAGGGGGTTTCTACGAGCAGTACGTC. Amino acid sequence: CASSPSGGGFYEQYV. The chain employs TRBV7-2 and TRBJ2-7; maybe TRBD2 (7 bases). Germline V gene lookup returns CDR1 SGHTA and CDR2 FQGNSA. Trimming removed 5 bases at V and 3 bases at J, with 17 bases between. The length of the CDR3 is 15 residues.

The chain employs TRBV7-8 and TRBJ1-5; D is unresolved. V lost 1 base and J lost 4, with 8 bases in between. The germline V gene encodes CDR1 SGHVS and CDR2 FQNEAQ. The CDR3 spans 14 residues. Here the CDR3 reads CASSLGELNQPQHF. The CDR3 coding sequence is TGTGCCAGCAGCTTAGGAGAACTTAATCAGCCCCAGCATTTT.

The chain recombines TRBV5-1 with TRBJ1-1, with a tentative D call TRBD1 (5 bases). Trimming shortened V by 0 bases and J by 1 base, and 16 bases separated the two germline ends. This CDR3 is built from 17 residues. CDR1 is SGHRS and CDR2 is YFSETQ in the germline V gene. In nucleotides, the CDR3 is TGCGCCAGCAGCTTGGCCGGGCAGGGAAGGTGGAACACTGAAGCTTTCTTT. This codes for CASSLAGQGRWNTEAFF.

This chain joins TRBV7-8 and TRBJ2-1; 10 nucleotides line up with TRBD1. CDR1 SGHVS and CDR2 FQNEAQ come from the germline V gene. The CDR3 spans 15 residues. V shed 5 bases and J 2 bases; nucleotides not matched to a gene: 3. This CDR3 reads CASSETGGPYNEQFF. The CDR3 DNA is TGTGCCAGCAGCGAGACAGGGGGCCCCTACAATGAGCAGTTCTTC. The whole variable domain, filled in from reference TRBV7-8 and TRBJ2-1, reads GAGVSQSPRYKVAKRGQDVALRCDPISGHVSLFWYQQALGQGPEFLTYFQNEAQLDKSGLPSDRFFAERPEGSVSTLKIQRTQQEDSAVYLCASSETGGPYNEQFFGPGTRLTVL.

This clone was recorded once. The chain combines TRBV27 with TRBJ2-7; no definite D call. Germline loops: CDR1 MNHEY, CDR2 SMNVEV (reference sequence). V lost 6 bases and J 4 bases, leaving 13 bases between the germline ends. The CDR3 loop spans 13 amino acids. The CDR3 DNA follows: TGTGCCAGCAGACCCTCTCTCCAGTACGAGCAGTACTTC. It encodes CASRPSLQYEQYF.

V usage is TRBV2 and J usage is TRBJ2-3; D is undetermined. The CDR3 extends over 12 amino acids. Germline assignment: CDR1 SNHLY and CDR2 FYNNEI. The V and J ends lost 4 bases and 4 bases respectively, with 6 bases between them. The CDR3 reads CASSVEADTQYF. The CDR3 DNA follows: TGTGCCAGCAGTGTTGAAGCAGATACGCAGTATTTT. The full variable domain, its missing parts supplied by reference TRBV2 and TRBJ2-3, is EPEVTQTPSHQVTQMGQEVILRCVPISNHLYFYWYRQILGQKVEFLVSFYNNEISEKSEIFDDQFSVERPDGSNFTLKIRSTKLEDSAMYFCASSVEADTQYFGPGTRLTVL.

This sequence joins TRBV4-3 and TRBJ1-6; D call uncertain. The CDR3 is 19 amino acids. The germline V gene encodes CDR1 LGHNA and CDR2 YSLEER. V was trimmed by 1 base and J by 1 base, leaving 17 bases between them. CDR3 region: CASSQALEELRSYNSPLHF. The CDR3 nucleotides read TGCGCCAGCAGCCAAGCGTTAGAAGAATTGCGGTCCTATAATTCACCCCTCCACTTT.

This rearrangement joins TRBV5-1 to TRBJ2-3; 10 bases agree with TRBD2. V lost 4 bases and J lost 6; bases outside the gene matches: 8. Germline CDR1 and CDR2: SGHRS and YFSETQ. The CDR3 spans 15 residues. CDR3 in amino acids: CASSTSGAGSDTQYF. For the CDR3, the DNA is TGCGCCAGCAGCACTAGCGGGGCAGGATCGGATACGCAGTATTTT.

The chain joins TRBV7-3 to TRBJ2-5, with TRBD2 identical over 11 bases. Germline V gives CDR1 SGHTA, CDR2 FQGTGA. Trimming took 4 bases from V and 5 from J; bases not matched to a gene: 3. This CDR3 region has 14 residues. The CDR3 is CASSSPSGRETQYF. The CDR3 nucleotides read TGTGCCAGCAGCTCCCCTAGCGGGAGGGAGACCCAGTACTTC. Looking up the rest from reference TRBV7-3 and TRBJ2-5 gives the full variable domain: GAGVSQTPSNKVTEKGKYVELRCDPISGHTALYWYRQSLGQGPEFLIYFQGTGAADDSGLPNDRFFAVRPEGSVSTLKIQRTERGDSAVYLCASSSPSGRETQYFGPGTRLLVL.

By sample fraction, this clone is medium-sized. The rearrangement links TRBV6-1 to TRBJ1-2; TRBD1 might be the D (5 bases). V lost 2 bases and J 4 bases, leaving 17 bases between the germline ends. The CDR3 sequence is 16 residues long. CDR1 MNHNS and CDR2 SASEGT come from the germline V gene. CDR3 sequence: CASSERAGTEGYGYTF. The CDR3 bases are TGTGCCAGCAGTGAACGGGCGGGGACGGAGGGCTATGGCTACACCTTC.

This clone was recorded a few times. V and J are TRBV27 and TRBJ1-5; a weak D match, TRBD1 (5 bases). Trimming cost V 9 bases and J 10 bases, with 7 bases left between them. This CDR3 has 9 residues. CDR1 is MNHEY and CDR2 is SMNVEV in the germline V gene (reference sequence). CDR3 nucleotide sequence: TGTGCCAGGGGGCGTCCCCAGCATTTT. Residues: CARGRPQHF.

The chain links TRBV19 to TRBJ1-1; D is unresolved. V was trimmed by 4 bases and J by 10 bases, leaving 13 bases between them. The CDR3 covers 12 residues. From germline, CDR1 is LNHDA and CDR2 SQIVND (reference sequence). The CDR3, as DNA: TGTGCCAGTAGTACTGCATACAGCACAGCTTTCTTT. Encoded protein: CASSTAYSTAFF.

The chain uses TRBV5-1 and TRBJ1-5, with D unclear. Germline CDR1 reads SGHRS; CDR2 reads YFSETQ. The CDR3 sequence is 13 residues long. The ends were cut back, 1 base at V and 9 bases at J, with 11 bases in the middle. The CDR3 loop is CASSLTVESPQHF. The CDR3 region has the DNA TGCGCCAGCAGCTTGACAGTTGAGTCGCCCCAGCATTTT.

In this sample, this clone turned up a few times. The chain has TRBV7-9 and TRBJ2-5; D not certain. The ends were cut back, 3 bases at V and 5 bases at J, with 7 bases in the middle. The CDR3 loop spans 12 amino acids. Germline V CDR1 and CDR2: SEHNR, FQNEAQ (reference sequence). In nucleotides, the CDR3 is TGTGCCAGCAGCTTTCACGTCGAGACCCAGTACTTC. Translation: CASSFHVETQYF. The full variable domain, rest sourced from reference TRBV7-9 and TRBJ2-5, is DTGVSQNPRHKITKRGQNVTFRCDPISEHNRLYWYRQTLGQGPEFLTYFQNEAQLEKSRLLSDRFSAERPKGSFSTLEIQRTEQGDSAMYLCASSFHVETQYFGPGTRLLVL.

The rearrangement joins TRBV21-1 to TRBJ2-7; the table calls TRBD1, which could not be checked here. TRBV21-1 is termed a pseudogene. The CDR3 sequence is 16 residues long. The CDR3 bases are TGTGCCAGCAGCACCAGTTGGGACAGTGGCGCCTACGAGCAGTACGTC. It translates to CASSTSWDSGAYEQYV.

The gene calls are TRBV27 and TRBJ2-2, with D perhaps TRBD1 (6 bases). The CDR3 is 13 amino acids. Looked up from germline, CDR1 is MNHEY and CDR2 is SMNVEV (reference sequence). V lost 3 bases, J lost 6 bases, and 8 bases lay in between. As DNA, the CDR3 is TGTGCCAGCAGTTTCACAGGGTCCGGGGAGCTGTTTTTT. It codes for CASSFTGSGELFF.

This sequence joins TRBV7-3 and TRBJ2-5; a weak D match, TRBD1 (6 bases). The CDR3 extends over 14 amino acids. The germline V and J ends were trimmed by 0 bases and 9 bases, with 14 bases remaining between them. Germline V lookup: CDR1 SGHTA, CDR2 FQGTGA. The CDR3, as DNA: TGTGCCAGCAGCTTAACGGGGACATCCACGGCCCAGTACTTC. Translated, it gives CASSLTGTSTAQYF. The whole variable domain, filled in from reference TRBV7-3 and TRBJ2-5, reads GAGVSQTPSNKVTEKGKYVELRCDPISGHTALYWYRQSLGQGPEFLIYFQGTGAADDSGLPNDRFFAVRPEGSVSTLKIQRTERGDSAVYLCASSLTGTSTAQYFGPGTRLLVL.

This chain connects TRBV11-1 to TRBJ2-1; D unclear. CDR3 length: 12 amino acids. V was pared by 8 bases and J by 0 bases, with 5 bases between. Looked up from germline, CDR1 is SGHAT and CDR2 is FQDESV (reference sequence). CDR3 DNA sequence: TGTGCCAGCGCCGCCTCCTACAATGAGCAGTTCTTC. Protein: CASAASYNEQFF.

J is TRBJ2-1 and V is TRBV7-3; 10 bases map to TRBD2. Germline lookup yields CDR1 SGHTA and CDR2 FQGTGA. V gave up 5 bases and J gave up 0 bases; unmatched junction bases: 1. The CDR3 consists of 15 residues. This CDR3 reads CASSASGSSYNEQFF. The DNA of the CDR3 is TGTGCCAGCAGCGCTAGCGGGAGCTCCTACAATGAGCAGTTCTTC.

This clone is medium-sized (0.01 to 0.1%) within its sample. The V call is TRBV18, the J call TRBJ1-2; maybe TRBD1 (5 bases). V was clipped by 2 bases and J by 6 bases, with 13 bases between them. The CDR3 runs to 14 residues. CDR1 and CDR2 from the germline V gene are KGHSH and LQKENI. The CDR3 is CASSPAGTPNGYTF. For the CDR3, the DNA is TGTGCCAGCTCACCAGCAGGGACCCCGAATGGCTACACCTTC.

The genes are TRBV27 and TRBJ2-1; TRBD1 agrees at 10 bases. V shed 5 bases and J 2 bases; nucleotides not matched to a gene: 6. The CDR3 spans 16 residues. The germline CDR1 and CDR2 sequences are MNHEY and SMNVEV (reference sequence). The CDR3 region has the DNA TGTGCCAGCAGTCGGACAGGGGGAGGTGCCTACAATGAGCAGTTCTTC. It specifies CASSRTGGGAYNEQFF.